This T cell receptor beta chain was retrieved from a study of cytomegalovirus exposure and HLA in healthy donors. PCR primers comprised 60 Vbeta and 13 Jbeta primers. Produced via immunoSEQ multiplex PCR; TCRdb's table is partial and in-frame only. The profile shows roughly 88,000 clones, about 80% of them singletons. Findings and limits, study-wide: In a later analysis, DRB1 alleles had the most associated TCRs; HLA-C alleles the fewest.

This clone was counted only a few times. Its antigen is unidentified. This receptor was obtained from a young man in good health and CMV-seropositive. Input material: PBMCs.

The chain's CDR3 is CASSLGSRQTIMNTEAFF. For the CDR3, the DNA is TGTGCCAGCAGCTTGGGTTCGAGACAGACAATAATGAACACTGAAGCTTTCTTT. V gene TRBV5-8 combines with J gene TRBJ1-1, with D perhaps TRBD1 (5 bases). The CDR3 sequence is 18 residues long. Trimming took off 0 bases at V and 0 bases at J, with 18 bases between the two ends. The germline CDR1 and CDR2 sequences are SGHTS and YDEGEE.